This paragraph covers one T cell receptor (beta chain) sequence. Its antigen is unknown. This sample is drawn from a study of beta chain features in type 1 diabetes. Study in general: Cell yields, gender and age were similar in healthy donors and patients. Taken together, all samples contributed more than 90,000,000 examined sorted cells. General study results and limits: TCRB rearrangement may or may not be influenced by HLA type; here this remained unresolved. The naive, central memory and Treg TCRB repertoires looked more alike in patients than they did in healthy donors.

Reverse transcribing all isolated RNA meant expressed TCRB transcripts were sequenced. Only in-frame clones appear in the TCRdb table, and some are missing; sequencing was by immunoSEQ multiplex PCR. The sample gives about 470,000 clones, over 25% of which show up once; about 0.06% is in the top ten. This CDR3 comprises 16 residues. Trimming pared 4 bases from V and 2 bases from J, leaving 18 bases between. The germline V gene encodes CDR1 LGHNA and CDR2 YSLEER. The gene calls are TRBV4-3 and TRBJ2-7, with a tentative D call TRBD1 (6 bases). The clonotype originates from a man aged 18-30 years in good health. The sequenced sample was naive CD4+ T cells from blood. As DNA, the CDR3 is TGCGCCAGCAGCCGAGATCTCCGGGACACACCCTACGAGCAGTACTTC. The encoded protein is CASSRDLRDTPYEQYF.